The TCR beta chain under discussion was sequenced for a study of blood T cell repertoires in COVID-19 (TCRdb year 2020). With regard to the full study: Samples from collaborators originated in the United States, Italy and Spain and spanned both the acute and convalescent phases of COVID-19. The material from the prospective study consisted of cDNA or gDNA derived from T cells, B-cell-depleted T cells, or PBMCs. Subjects who had been exposed to COVID-19, were actively infected with it, or had recovered from it provided the deeply sampled blood TCRbeta repertoires that made up the dataset. The repertoires were released in a freely available public database intended as a resource for research on the immune response to SARS-CoV-2. Samples were obtained from the ongoing ImmuneRACE study (first 160 participants) and from 1,254 subjects provided by 6 global collaborators. Sample metadata almost always included a de-identified subject ID, COVID-19 status, age in years and sex. Where available, HLA class I and class II types were taken from metadata supplied by the sample provider and were not determined by assay-based typing.

Of note for this clone: Its antigen is unknown. Qualities for individual bases were not recorded, and no much larger clone is one base off.

General study outcomes and caveats: The quantity of clinical and demographic metadata differed by source and by participant and was supplied without curation.

Enrolling through a virtual design, the prospective study's participants ranged in age from roughly 18 to 95 years and lived across roughly 23 United States geographic areas. In the prospective study, participants were assigned to cohorts based on the clinical history participants reported in a screening survey and a study questionnaire. ImmuneRACE Cohort 3 recovered participants were defined by two consecutive negative NP/OP PCR tests, healthcare professional clearance, or symptom resolution. In the prospective study, whole blood, serum and a nasopharyngeal or oropharyngeal swab were collected from each participant by mobile phlebotomists. Participants in the prospective study had the option to provide additional blood draws and questionnaires over an approximately 2-month period. Prospective study blood samples were shipped either frozen or at room temperature before DNA extraction. The germline V and J ends show losses of 1 base and 6 bases respectively, and no gene match explains 5 bases of the junction. CDR1 and CDR2 (SGHVS, FNYEAQ) derive from the germline V gene. There are 16 amino acids in the CDR3, from cysteine to phenylalanine inclusive. Just the 48-base CDR3 DNA is kept, in frame starting at base 1.

TCRbeta CDR3 regions were amplified from genomic DNA using the immunoSEQ Assay, a bias-controlled multiplex PCR. Concerning the study's data processing: The number of nucleated cells in each sample was estimated from the amplification of reference gene primers within the assay. Sequence reads were collapsed and filtered to measure the absolute abundance of every unique TCRbeta CDR3 rearrangement. For each sample, productive Simpson clonality was calculated by taking the square root of Simpson's diversity index across productive rearrangements. The clones in this table, taken by TCRdb from immuneACCESS, are in-frame only. Not every clone is retained; where verified, under half of the shortfall comes from an unresolved V gene, and the cause of the rest is unknown. V, J and clone size are taken as reported in that table, and D and trimming were inferred from the DNA itself. The sample has around 300,000 clones on record, 85% of them singletons. The top ten clonotypes cover around 2.5% of the sample.

This TCR derives from a woman aged 45-65 years who had recovered from COVID-19. The V and J segments used are TRBV7-6 and TRBJ2-2, with 10 middle bases fitting TRBD2. Sequences were obtained from PBMCs or T cells enriched from blood (not recorded which). This receptor carries the CDR3 CASSLVGLAGAGELFF. The DNA is TGTGCCAGCAGCTTAGTTGGCCTAGCGGGGGCCGGGGAGCTGTTTTTT.